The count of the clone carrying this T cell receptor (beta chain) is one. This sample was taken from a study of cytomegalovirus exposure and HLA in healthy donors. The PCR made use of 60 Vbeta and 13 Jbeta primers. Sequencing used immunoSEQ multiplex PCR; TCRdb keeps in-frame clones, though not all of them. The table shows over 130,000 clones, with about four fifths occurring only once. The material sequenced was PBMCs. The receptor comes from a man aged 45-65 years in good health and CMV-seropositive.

CDR3 sequence reads: CASSLTSGRADTQYF. In DNA form, the CDR3 reads TGTGCCAGCAGCTTGACTAGCGGGAGGGCAGATACGCAGTATTTT. V and J are TRBV5-4 and TRBJ2-3, with 13 bases that match TRBD2. Germline V gives CDR1 SGHNT, CDR2 YYREEE (reference sequence). Trimming removed 1 base from V and 4 bases from J; junction bases left unmatched: 0. This CDR3 has 15 residues. The full variable domain, its missing parts supplied by reference TRBV5-4 and TRBJ2-3, is ETGVTQSPTHLIKTRGQQVTLRCSSQSGHNTVSWYQQALGQGPQFIFQYYREEENGRGNFPPRFSGLQFPNYSSELNVNALELDDSALYLCASSLTSGRADTQYFGPGTRLTVL.